Presented here are 21 T cell receptor beta chains from one specimen sequenced in a study of T cells in Graves' hyperthyroidism and ophthalmopathy (dated by TCRdb to about 2019). The library was obtained by multiplex PCR. TCRdb lists the instrument as Illumina HiSeq 2000. The TCR beta CDR3 regions were amplified from RNA transcripts. For the first round of RT-PCR on the TCR CDR3, the HTBI primer set was used together with the Qiagen OneStep RT-PCR kit. TCRdb trimmed public reads at Q25 via fastp, called clones via MiXCR and kept in-frame beta chains. Rows with one shared CDR3 protein collapse into an entry with the most common genes and DNA. The sample table holds hundreds of thousands of distinct CDR3 sequences, of which about 20% were seen once. In total, the top ten clones hold over 45% of the sample. The specimen was blood. Receptors originate from a man between 40 and 49 years old with Graves' ophthalmopathy.

V gene TRBV5-1 combines with J gene TRBJ2-1, with TRBD2 matching over 14 bases. V lost 2 bases and J lost 7; bases outside the gene matches: 11. Germline CDR1 is SGHRS and CDR2 is YFSETQ. The CDR3 covers 18 residues. CDR3 in amino acids: CASSFSTSGRAIGNEQFF. The CDR3 nucleotides are TGCGCCAGCAGCTTCTCGACTAGCGGGAGGGCCATTGGTAATGAGCAGTTCTTC.

The V gene is TRBV7-8, the J gene TRBJ1-1; a weak D match, TRBD1 (5 bases). The CDR3 consists of 15 residues. The V end lost 1 base, the J end lost 4 bases, and 13 bases lay between the germline ends. Germline values: CDR1 SGHVS, CDR2 FQNEAQ. The DNA for the CDR3 is TGTGCCAGCAGCTTAGGTGGGGGTCGTGGCACTGAAGCTTTCTTT. It is translated as CASSLGGGRGTEAFF.

Written as DNA, the CDR3 is TGTGCCAGTAGTATCATCCGTTCGGGGGGTCACTATGGCTACACCTTC. As protein: CASSIIRSGGHYGYTF. V is TRBV19 and J is TRBJ1-2; perhaps TRBD1 as D (5 bases). This CDR3 has 16 residues. Trimming cost V 3 bases and J 3 bases, with 17 bases left between them. CDR1 and CDR2 (germline): LNHDA, SQIVND (reference sequence).

This clonotype was picked up many times. The rearrangement joins TRBV12-3 or TRBV12-4 to TRBJ1-5; D unresolved. This CDR3 has 16 amino acids. V was pared by 6 bases and J by 3 bases, with 18 bases between. The CDR3 loop reads CASSPRDPASNQPQHF. As DNA, the CDR3 is TGTGCCAGCAGCCCCCGTGACCCGGCCTCCAATCAGCCCCAGCATTTT.

In this sample, this clonotype turned up a few times. V and J are TRBV4-1 and TRBJ2-3; 10 positions agree with TRBD2. CDR1 is MGHRA, CDR2 YSYEKL, per germline. V trimming: 4 bases; J trimming: 2 bases; junction bases outside the gene matches: 6. This CDR3 has 16 amino acids. The CDR3 loop is CASSPPLAGITDTQYF. CDR3 nucleotide sequence: TGCGCCAGCAGCCCCCCACTAGCGGGAATCACAGATACGCAGTATTTT.

This sequence joins TRBV7-8 and TRBJ1-1; 9 nucleotides agree with TRBD1. In germline, CDR1 is SGHVS, CDR2 FQNEAQ. J was trimmed by 0 bases and V by 2 bases; bases with no gene match: 1. The CDR3 length is 15 residues. The DNA of the CDR3 is TGTGCCAGCAGCTTAACAGGGGGCGTGAACACTGAAGCTTTCTTT. Its translation: CASSLTGGVNTEAFF.

The chain employs TRBV18 and TRBJ2-7, with no clear D. Trimming took 0 bases from V and 1 from J, leaving 13 bases between them. The CDR3 is made up of 16 amino acids. CDR1 and CDR2 (germline): KGHSH, LQKENI. The CDR3 here is CASSPPLTPSSYEQYF. The CDR3 nucleotides read TGTGCCAGCTCACCACCTCTGACGCCCAGTTCCTACGAGCAGTACTTC.

This clonotype was seen a few times. V usage is TRBV12-3 or TRBV12-4 and J usage is TRBJ1-2; 7 bases match TRBD1. This CDR3 region has 14 residues. The V and J ends lost 6 bases and 8 bases, in that order; junction bases with no gene match: 12. CDR3 loop: CASRRSQGGGGYTF. CDR3 sequence (DNA): TGTGCCAGCAGGAGATCTCAGGGGGGGGGCGGCTACACCTTC.

The V gene is TRBV7-3, the J gene TRBJ2-2; possible D gene TRBD1, 7 bases. Germline CDR1 SGHTA, CDR2 FQGTGA. Trimming shortened V by 4 bases and J by 4 bases, and 13 bases separated the two germline ends. This CDR3 spans 15 amino acids. CDR3 protein: CASSYQGGSTGELFF. The DNA of the CDR3 is TGTGCCAGCAGCTACCAGGGGGGAAGCACCGGGGAGCTGTTTTTT.

The chain joins TRBV5-6 to TRBJ1-1; D uncertain. This CDR3 region has 14 residues. V lost 3 bases and J lost 1, with 10 bases in between. Germline loops: CDR1 SGHDT, CDR2 YYEEEE. CDR3 amino acids: CASSWAAGNTEAFF. The CDR3 DNA reads TGTGCCAGCAGCTGGGCCGCGGGGAACACTGAAGCTTTCTTT.

This clonotype has at least ten counts. The chain uses TRBV6-1 and TRBJ1-6; a possible D gene is TRBD1 (5 bases). The CDR3 has 16 residues. Germline CDR1 reads MNHNS; CDR2 reads SASEGT. V lost 6 bases and J lost 10, with 22 bases in between. CDR3 loop: CASSGGLLGWGSPLHF. The DNA for the CDR3 is TGTGCCAGCAGCGGTGGCTTGCTGGGGTGGGGGTCACCCCTCCACTTT.

This clonotype was recorded many times. The rearrangement joins TRBV11-2 to TRBJ2-7; 9 nucleotides match TRBD2. The germline V gene has CDR1 SGHAT and CDR2 FQNNGV. Losses at the gene ends were 1 base for V and 4 bases for J; bases not matched to a gene: 5. This CDR3 is built from 15 residues. CDR3 nucleotide sequence: TGTGCCAGCAGCTTAGGAGGTAGCGGGGGATACGAGCAGTACTTC. It codes for CASSLGGSGGYEQYF.

As for this clonotype: The junction departs from the called germline gene at one end, perhaps through a read error. This sequence joins TRBV7-8 and TRBJ1-2, with 9 bases aligning to TRBD1. The CDR3 is 15 residues long. Germline V gene lookup returns CDR1 SGHVS and CDR2 FQNEAQ. This CDR3 is CPSSRSGQGAYGYTF. The CDR3 DNA is TGTCCCAGCAGTCGCTCGGGACAGGGTGCCTATGGCTACACCTTC.

This clonotype has a handful of counts. This chain connects TRBV20-1 to TRBJ2-5, with D perhaps assigned TRBD1 or TRBD2 (6 bases each). The germline V gene has CDR1 DFQATT and CDR2 SNEGSKA (reference sequence). The CDR3 is made up of 15 amino acids. V lost 5 bases to trimming and J lost 2 bases, with 18 bases between them. The CDR3 coding sequence is TGCAGTGCTTCGAGGGTCGGGGGCCGGCAAGAGACCCAGTACTTC. Amino acids: CSASRVGGRQETQYF.

The chain is built from TRBV12-3 or TRBV12-4 and TRBJ1-6; no clear D gene. This CDR3 has 16 residues. V was trimmed by 2 bases and J by 8 bases, leaving 16 bases between them. The CDR3 DNA is TGTGCCAGCAGTTTATTGCGTTGGGCTAACGATTCACCCCTCCACTTT. This sequence encodes CASSLLRWANDSPLHF.

In its sample, this clonotype was seen a few times. The chain carries TRBV9 and TRBJ2-7; the D call may be TRBD1 or TRBD2 (5 bases each). The CDR3 has 15 residues. The V gene lost 4 bases and the J gene lost 2 bases, with 16 bases spanning the gap. From germline, CDR1 is SGDLS and CDR2 YYNGEE. The CDR3: CASSFTGTGPYEQYF. CDR3 nucleotides: TGTGCCAGCAGCTTCACCGGGACCGGCCCCTACGAGCAGTACTTC.

On this clonotype itself: The junction and the germline gene differ at one end; a read error may be behind it. The chain couples TRBV18 to TRBJ2-1, with unresolved D. CDR3 size: 15 residues. CDR1 KGHSH and CDR2 LQKENI come from the germline V gene. CDR3 sequence (DNA): TGTGCCAGCTCAGACACAATGACCGGTTACAATGGGCAGTTCTTC. Its protein is CASSDTMTGYNGQFF.

This clonotype was seen only a few times. The genes are TRBV5-1 and TRBJ1-2; D uncertain. The CDR3 has 14 amino acids. V lost 0 bases and J 4 bases, leaving 10 bases between the germline ends. CDR1 is SGHRS, CDR2 YFSETQ, per germline. The CDR3 region is CASSLEGESYGYTF. The CDR3 DNA reads TGCGCCAGCAGCTTGGAGGGAGAGAGCTATGGCTACACCTTC.

The rearrangement uses TRBV20-1 and TRBJ2-7; D perhaps matches TRBD1 (5 bases). The CDR3 runs 14 residues. Germline values: CDR1 DFQATT, CDR2 SNEGSKA (reference sequence). Trimming shortened V by 1 base and J by 5 bases, and 15 bases separated the two germline ends. DNA for the CDR3: TGCAGTGCTAGAGGGTTAGGGGCTACCCACGAGCAGTACTTC. It encodes CSARGLGATHEQYF.

This clonotype was seen ten or more times. The J gene is TRBJ2-1, the V gene TRBV5-1, with 9 nucleotides matching TRBD1. Germline CDR1 is SGHRS and CDR2 is YFSETQ. This CDR3 comprises 17 residues. J gave up 3 bases and V 0 bases, and 7 bases lay outside the gene matches. The CDR3 reads CASSLVVGTGLYNEQFF. CDR3 bases: TGCGCCAGCAGCTTGGTTGTCGGGACAGGGCTCTACAATGAGCAGTTCTTC.

Comment on this clonotype: One end of the junction is discordant with germline, which a read error may explain. The chain has TRBV11-2 and TRBJ1-5; tentative D call: TRBD1 (5 bases). Germline loops: CDR1 SGHAT, CDR2 FQNNGV. The CDR3 has 15 residues. The CDR3 is CASSQDNYSNQPQHF. The CDR3 coding sequence is TGCGCCAGCAGCCAGGACAATTATAGCAATCAGCCCCAGCATTTT.